The clone carrying this T cell receptor beta chain has just one count. Its antigen is still unknown. The table came from immunoSEQ multiplex PCR; TCRdb's copy has only in-frame clones and leaves some out. The sample holds about 140,000 clones, less than 85% seen once. This entry is derived from a study of radiation and T cells in renal cell carcinoma. Study-level findings and limits: From baseline, blood top tumor clonotypes peaked at 2 weeks post-radiation. Without pretreatment biopsies, baseline tumor clonotype presence was undetermined.

Time point given: baseline pretreatment blood. Treatment defined: 15 Gy SBRT to primary tumor, nephrectomy 4 weeks later. Blood was sampled at baseline, 2 weeks and 4 weeks after SBRT. Clear cell pathology was present in this patient's renal cell carcinoma. V was cut by 2 bases and J by 3 bases, with 14 bases left in between. Germline CDR1 MGHRA, CDR2 YSYEKL. This CDR3 is built from 15 residues. The genes are TRBV4-1 and TRBJ2-7; tentatively, D is TRBD1 or TRBD2 (5 bases each). The sample was blood, taken from a patient whose treatment included radiotherapy and nephrectomy. The receptor comes from a woman aged 45 to 65 with renal cell carcinoma. The CDR3 bases are TGCGCCAGCAGCCAATCCGGGACCCAAGTCTACGAGCAGTACTTC. Its translation: CASSQSGTQVYEQYF.